The 30 T cell receptor beta chains below all came from one sample that was sequenced in a study of response to subunit inactivated influenza vaccine. TCRdb re-called the RT-PCR reads through MiXCR, storing one row per CDR3 protein. Of more than 150,000 distinct CDR3 sequences listed, about 9.3% are singletons. The sample in question was non-naive T cells sorted from PBMCs, obtained on the day of vaccination. The receptors originated from a man in his fifties who received an inactivated influenza vaccine.

This clonotype has a count of ten or more. The gene calls are TRBV5-1 and TRBJ2-1; D unclear. The germline CDR1 and CDR2 sequences are SGHRS and YFSETQ. There are 11 residues in the CDR3. V was shortened by 10 bases and J by 3 bases, with 8 bases between the two germline ends. CDR3 nucleotide sequence: TGCGCCCTATGGGGCTACAATGAGCAGTTCTTC. It yields the protein CALWGYNEQFF.

V is TRBV14 and J is TRBJ2-3; 13 nucleotides align to TRBD2. J was trimmed by 4 bases and V by 4 bases; bases with no gene match: 11. Germline V gene data show CDR1 as SGHDN and CDR2 as FVKESK. The CDR3 is 18 amino acids. The CDR3 here is CASSPWTSGRSFSDTQYF. CDR3 DNA: TGTGCCAGCAGCCCCTGGACTAGCGGGAGATCGTTTTCAGATACGCAGTATTTT.

The CDR3 nucleotides are TGTGCCAGCAGTCCGGACAGGGAATTCTATGGCTACACCTTC. This codes for CASSPDREFYGYTF. This chain uses TRBV25-1 with TRBJ1-2; TRBD1 matches 8 bases. The CDR3 consists of 14 residues. Trimming at V came to 5 bases and at J to 4 bases, leaving 6 bases not matched to a gene. The germline V gene has CDR1 MGHDK and CDR2 SYGVNS.

This clonotype appeared a few times. The genes are TRBV12-3 or TRBV12-4 and TRBJ2-7; 7 bases line up with TRBD2. The junction had 16 bases not matched to a gene; V was cut back by 5 bases and J by 3 bases. The CDR3 spans 17 residues. The CDR3 sequence is CASSPTQRDGLDYEQYF. Here the CDR3 DNA reads TGTGCCAGCAGTCCAACACAGCGGGACGGATTAGACTACGAGCAGTACTTC.

This clonotype was seen ten or more times. V is TRBV3-1 and J is TRBJ2-5, with TRBD2 identical over 7 bases. The trim removed 4 bases at V and 2 bases at J, leaving 1 base unmatched. The CDR3 is 13 amino acids. Germline CDR1 LGHDT, CDR2 YNNKEL (reference sequence). This CDR3 is CASSPGLQETQYF. In DNA form, the CDR3 reads TGTGCCAGCAGCCCGGGACTACAAGAGACCCAGTACTTC.

The chain recombines TRBV7-2 with TRBJ2-4; tentative D call: TRBD2 (5 bases). The CDR3 is 16 amino acids. Trimming shortened V by 5 bases and J by 3 bases, and 17 bases separated the two germline ends. Germline values: CDR1 SGHTA, CDR2 FQGNSA. This chain's CDR3 is CASSKDGVRVKNIQYF. The CDR3 region has the DNA TGTGCCAGCAGCAAAGACGGAGTGCGGGTCAAAAACATTCAGTACTTC.

This clonotype was counted only a few times. The chain is built from TRBV5-4 and TRBJ2-1, with 9 bases that match TRBD1. Germline V gene data show CDR1 as SGHNT and CDR2 as YYREEE (reference sequence). The trim removed 5 bases at V and 6 bases at J, leaving 6 bases unmatched. The CDR3 totals 14 residues. As DNA, the CDR3 is TGTGCCAGCAGAAGACAGGGGGTTGTCAATGAGCAGTTCTTC. Translated, it gives CASRRQGVVNEQFF.

The chain has TRBV10-3 and TRBJ2-5; 8 bases align to TRBD1. V was pared by 3 bases and J by 4 bases, with 7 bases of the junction left unmatched. The V gene's germline CDR1 is ENHRY and CDR2 SYGVKD. The CDR3 loop spans 15 amino acids. The CDR3 protein is CAISDDRGFVETQYF. The CDR3 DNA sequence: TGTGCCATCAGTGATGACAGGGGTTTCGTAGAGACCCAGTACTTC.

J is TRBJ2-1 and V is TRBV14, with D possibly TRBD2 on 6 matching bases. This CDR3 spans 16 amino acids. The V end lost 3 bases, the J end lost 7 bases, and 19 bases lay between the germline ends. Germline V lookup: CDR1 SGHDN, CDR2 FVKESK. The CDR3 DNA reads TGTGCCAGCAGCCAGTTAAGCGGGTTGGGATGGAATGAGCAGTTCTTC. Protein product: CASSQLSGLGWNEQFF.

There are a few counts of this clonotype. The rearrangement joins TRBV2 to TRBJ2-3; 10 bases are a match to TRBD2. This CDR3 region has 19 residues. Looked up from germline, CDR1 is SNHLY and CDR2 is FYNNEI. CDR3 bases: TGTACCTGCAGTTTTTTTCCTAGCGGGAGACGGGATCGCACAGATACGCAGTATTTT. This codes for CTCSFFPSGRRDRTDTQYF.

This chain joins TRBV4-1 and TRBJ1-2; D remains ambiguous. Trimming stripped 0 bases from V and 4 bases from J, with 9 bases between. The germline V gene has CDR1 MGHRA and CDR2 YSYEKL. The CDR3 totals 14 residues. CDR3 sequence reads: CASSQEVHVYGYTF. DNA of the CDR3: TGCGCCAGCAGCCAAGAGGTTCACGTCTATGGCTACACCTTC.

J is TRBJ1-5 and V is TRBV20-1; perhaps TRBD1 as D (6 bases). V shed 5 bases and J shed 6 bases, with 17 bases lying between them. Germline V gene sequence: CDR1 DFQATT, CDR2 SNEGSKA (reference sequence). The CDR3 has 14 residues. The CDR3 spells CSARRTVEGQPQHF. The CDR3 nucleotides read TGCAGTGCTCGTCGGACAGTGGAAGGTCAGCCCCAGCATTTT.

This clonotype was detected only a few times. The chain couples TRBV4-1 to TRBJ2-2, with D possibly being TRBD1 or TRBD2 (5 bases each). Germline V gene sequence: CDR1 MGHRA, CDR2 YSYEKL. V was pared by 3 bases and J by 8 bases, with 13 bases between. This CDR3 contains 14 residues. The CDR3 region is CASSHRDVEGELFF. DNA for the CDR3: TGCGCCAGCAGCCATAGGGACGTCGAGGGGGAGCTGTTTTTT.

This clonotype appeared many times. This chain links TRBV6-5 with TRBJ2-7, with 7 positions matching TRBD2. Germline-derived CDR1 and CDR2 are MNHEY and SVGAGI. V lost 2 bases and J lost 7; bases outside the gene matches: 8. The length of the CDR3 is 14 residues. Here the CDR3 reads CASSYTPGGVEQYF. The CDR3 nucleotides read TGTGCCAGCAGTTACACCCCTGGGGGGGTGGAGCAGTACTTC.

This clonotype was recorded many times. This chain joins TRBV5-1 and TRBJ2-4, with TRBD1 as a possible D gene (5 bases). The CDR3 totals 13 residues. The V end lost 6 bases, the J end lost 5 bases, and 12 bases lay between the germline ends. The germline V gene has CDR1 SGHRS and CDR2 YFSETQ. The CDR3, as DNA: TGCGCCAGCACTTTAAAGACAGAAAACATTCAGTACTTC. This codes for CASTLKTENIQYF.

J is TRBJ1-3 and V is TRBV4-3; D perhaps matches TRBD1 (6 bases). The CDR3 loop spans 18 amino acids. V was pared by 0 bases and J by 0 bases, with 15 bases between. CDR1 LGHNA and CDR2 YSLEER come from the germline V gene. The CDR3: CASSQDYYRGSSGNTIYF. Here the CDR3 DNA reads TGCGCCAGCAGCCAAGATTATTATAGGGGGAGCTCTGGAAACACCATATATTTT.

J is TRBJ1-2 and V is TRBV20-1; 7 bases line up with TRBD1. The germline V gene encodes CDR1 DFQATT and CDR2 SNEGSKA (reference sequence). V was pared by 3 bases and J by 5 bases, with 6 bases of the junction left unmatched. This CDR3 has 13 amino acids. In DNA, the CDR3 is TGCAGTGCTAGTATAGGGGGCGAGTATGGCTACACCTTC. Translated, it gives CSASIGGEYGYTF.

This clonotype has a handful of counts. The chain uses TRBV7-7 and TRBJ2-2; no definite D call. The CDR3 is made up of 13 amino acids. V lost 6 bases to trimming and J lost 5 bases, with 10 bases between them. Germline lookup yields CDR1 SSHAT and CDR2 FNYEAQ (reference sequence). CDR3 in amino acids: CASSQSGTGELFF. CDR3 sequence (DNA): TGTGCCAGCAGTCAGAGTGGAACCGGGGAGCTGTTTTTT.

This clonotype was picked up many times. J is TRBJ2-1 and V is TRBV20-1; maybe TRBD2 (7 bases). The germline gives CDR1 DFQATT, CDR2 SNEGSKA (reference sequence). V was cut by 0 bases and J by 9 bases, with 15 bases left in between. The CDR3 is 14 residues long. The CDR3 sequence: CSARERGGPGEQFF. CDR3 DNA: TGCAGTGCTAGAGAGAGGGGGGGGCCTGGTGAGCAGTTCTTC.

This clonotype was counted a few times. The chain employs TRBV3-1 and TRBJ2-7, with 13 positions matching TRBD2. The junction had 3 bases not matched to a gene; V was cut back by 4 bases and J by 3 bases. Germline V gene sequence: CDR1 LGHDT, CDR2 YNNKEL (reference sequence). This CDR3 region has 15 residues. CDR3 nucleotide sequence: TGTGCCAGCAGCCTCGGACTAGCGGGAGTCTACGAGCAGTACTTC. Its translation is CASSLGLAGVYEQYF.

Only a few counts were recorded for this clonotype. The chain employs TRBV28 and TRBJ1-1; 8 bases agree with TRBD1. Trimming removed 5 bases from V and 4 bases from J; junction bases left unmatched: 6. The CDR3 length is 14 residues. Per the germline V gene, CDR1 is MDHEN and CDR2 is SYDVKM. CDR3 protein: CASSQRQGITEAFF. In DNA, the CDR3 is TGTGCCAGCAGTCAGAGACAGGGGATCACTGAAGCTTTCTTT.

This clonotype was picked up many times. V is TRBV6-1 and J is TRBJ1-3; the D is unclear. Trimming stripped 2 bases from V and 0 bases from J, with 11 bases between. Germline CDR1 is MNHNS and CDR2 is SASEGT. This CDR3 has 16 residues. Written as DNA, the CDR3 is TGTGCCAGCAGTGAATCGTCTTCCAGCTCTGGAAACACCATATATTTT. Protein product: CASSESSSSSGNTIYF.

The CDR3 bases are TGTGCCAGTCGTAGGGACCCCCAAGAGACCCAGTACTTC. Its translation is CASRRDPQETQYF. The rearrangement joins TRBV6-1 to TRBJ2-5; D possibly uses TRBD1 or TRBD2 (5 bases each). Germline loops: CDR1 MNHNS, CDR2 SASEGT. V was trimmed by 9 bases and J by 1 base, leaving 12 bases between them. The CDR3 is 13 amino acids.

This clonotype was observed many times. The CDR3 spells CATSRGLAVDSGETQYF. The CDR3 bases are TGTGCCACCAGCAGAGGGTTAGCGGTGGATAGTGGAGAGACCCAGTACTTC. The chain links TRBV15 to TRBJ2-5; possibly TRBD2 for D (6 bases). From germline, CDR1 is LNHNV and CDR2 YYDKDF (reference sequence). V was clipped by 1 base and J by 4 bases, with 19 bases between them. The CDR3 spans 17 residues.

This clonotype was detected only once. One end of the junction fails to match germline, which may point to a read error. CDR3 nucleotides: TGTGCCTGCAGCCAGGACGGGGGCAAAGGAAATACGCAGTATTTT. It yields the protein CACSQDGGKGNTQYF. This rearrangement joins TRBV3-1 to TRBJ2-3; D possibly matches TRBD1 or TRBD2 (6 bases each). Germline values: CDR1 LGHDT, CDR2 YNNKEL (reference sequence). The CDR3 runs to 15 residues.

This clonotype was counted between two and nine times. The CDR3 sequence: CASRIESSGNTIYF. For the CDR3, the DNA is TGCGCCAGCCGGATTGAGAGCTCTGGAAACACCATATATTTT. J is TRBJ1-3 and V is TRBV5-1; the D is unclear. Germline assignment: CDR1 SGHRS and CDR2 YFSETQ. The V end lost 7 bases, the J end lost 0 bases, and 11 bases lay between the germline ends. The CDR3 runs to 14 residues.

This clonotype was observed many times. The CDR3 DNA sequence: TGCAGTGCCCTTACAGGGAACTATGGCTACACCTTC. It codes for CSALTGNYGYTF. The rearrangement links TRBV20-1 to TRBJ1-2; tentative D call: TRBD1 (6 bases). There are 12 residues in the CDR3. In germline, CDR1 is DFQATT, CDR2 SNEGSKA (reference sequence). The V gene lost 6 bases and the J gene lost 2 bases, with 10 bases spanning the gap.

This clonotype showed up many times. In DNA, the CDR3 is TGTGCCAGCAGCCGACCCGGACAGTTCAGCTCCTACGAGCAGTACTTC. This translates into CASSRPGQFSSYEQYF. This rearrangement joins TRBV4-2 to TRBJ2-7; D is possibly TRBD1 (6 bases). Deletions cut 4 bases from V and 0 bases from J, with 16 bases between. CDR3 length: 16 residues. The germline V gene encodes CDR1 LGHNA and CDR2 YNFKEQ.

This clonotype was seen only a few times. V and J are TRBV10-1 and TRBJ2-2; tentatively, D is TRBD1 (5 bases). V was pared by 5 bases and J by 5 bases, with 15 bases between. This CDR3 comprises 15 residues. The germline V gene has CDR1 WNHNN and CDR2 SYGVQD (reference sequence). The CDR3 sequence is CASSRSRDQTGELFF. The CDR3 DNA is TGCGCCAGCAGTAGGAGCAGGGATCAAACCGGGGAGCTGTTTTTT.

This clonotype was picked up many times. The rearrangement links TRBV27 to TRBJ2-1; 10 positions agree with TRBD2. CDR3 length: 15 amino acids. With 6 bases clipped from V and 6 bases from J, the junction kept 8 bases outside the gene matches. CDR1 and CDR2 (germline): MNHEY, SMNVEV (reference sequence). The CDR3 DNA reads TGTGCCAGCAGGCAAACTAGCGGGAAGGCCAATGAGCAGTTCTTC. This gives the protein CASRQTSGKANEQFF.